This T cell receptor beta chain is drawn from a study of circulating CD8 cells and anti-PD-1 response in melanoma. The CDR3 totals 16 residues. CDR1 and CDR2 from the germline V gene are KGHDR and SFDVKD. The germline V and J ends were trimmed by 4 bases and 0 bases, with 12 bases remaining between them. The QIAseq Immune Repertoire TCR panel built the libraries from roughly 16 ng of total RNA. TCRdb re-derived calls from the reads in MiXCR, one entry per CDR3 protein. The repertoire holds fewer than 1,000 distinct CDR3 sequences, with about 8.2% as singletons. Live CD3+CD8+TCRalphabeta+ cells were sorted into four subsets by PD-1 and/or TIGIT. Whole-study results and caveats: Diversity ranked highest in DNEG and lowest in TIGIT subsets. Generally, no replicate experiments were performed.

Relative to its sample, this clonotype is medium-sized. Its specificity is unknown. The clonotype comes from a human donor with melanoma. Sequencing was performed on CD8+ T cells from PBMCs, taken at baseline or after one month of anti-PD-1 therapy (not recorded which). The chain recombines TRBV24-1 with TRBJ2-1; D gene uncertain. Written as DNA, the CDR3 is TGTGCCACCAGTGACACAATACATAGCTCCTACAATGAGCAGTTCTTC. Protein: CATSDTIHSSYNEQFF.